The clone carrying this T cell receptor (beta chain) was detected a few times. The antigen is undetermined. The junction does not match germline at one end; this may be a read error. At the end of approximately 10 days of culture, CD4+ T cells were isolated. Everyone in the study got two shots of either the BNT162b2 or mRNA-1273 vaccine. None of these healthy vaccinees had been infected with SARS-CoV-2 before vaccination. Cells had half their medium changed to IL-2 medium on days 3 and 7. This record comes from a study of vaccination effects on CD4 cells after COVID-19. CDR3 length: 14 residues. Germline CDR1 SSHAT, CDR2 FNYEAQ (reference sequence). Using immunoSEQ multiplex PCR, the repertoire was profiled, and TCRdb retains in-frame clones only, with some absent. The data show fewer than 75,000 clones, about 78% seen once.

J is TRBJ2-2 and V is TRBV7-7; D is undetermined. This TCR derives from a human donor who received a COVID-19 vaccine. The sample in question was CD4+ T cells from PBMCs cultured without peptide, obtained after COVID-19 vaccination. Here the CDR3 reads CASSPTGFGGELFF. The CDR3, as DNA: TGTGCTAGCAGCCCGACCGGGTTTGGCGGGGAGCTGTTTTTT.